This T cell receptor (beta chain) is drawn from a study of blood T cell repertoires in COVID-19. In the study overall: Samples of COVID-19 (acute and convalescent) were obtained from the United States, Italy and Spain. Sample material is recorded as cDNA or gDNA derived from T cells, B-cell-depleted T cells, or PBMCs.

TCRdb's copy holds only in-frame clones and misses some; the assay was immunoSEQ multiplex PCR. Here the sample spans 150,000 or so clones, about four fifths being singletons. Germline lookup yields CDR1 MNHEY and CDR2 SVGAGI. The CDR3 sequence is 14 residues long. The V end was cut by 2 bases, the J end by 3 bases, with 7 bases between. J is TRBJ2-2 and V is TRBV6-5, with D uncertain. The clonotype originates from a woman in her fifties or sixties with COVID-19, enrolled during active disease. Material: peripheral blood. The CDR3 loop reads CASSYDRDTGELFF. CDR3 DNA: TGTGCCAGCAGTTACGATCGAGACACCGGGGAGCTGTTTTTT.